This is a list of T cell receptor beta chains from one sample in a study of Ad26.COV2.S vaccination and SARS-CoV-2 variants. Profiled with immunoSEQ multiplex PCR; TCRdb holds only in-frame clones, not every one. The repertoire holds roughly 420,000 clones, with 80% to 90% as singletons. The material sequenced was peripheral blood, taken in a trial of Ad26.COV2.S vaccine versus placebo. Receptor source: a person aged 18-60 years who received the Ad26.COV2.S COVID-19 vaccine or a placebo. Both conserved end residues are part of each CDR3. D genes are given only for firm matches. The listing skips clone size in some rows; elsewhere it reads once, few, many or a size class.

abundance,v_gene,j_gene,d_gene,CDR3aa,CDR3nt
.,TRBV30,TRBJ2-1,TRBD2,CAVTLAGGTSYNEQFF,TGTGCCGTGACGCTAGCGGGGGGCACATCCTACAATGAGCAGTTCTTC
.,TRBV7-2,TRBJ1-6,.,CASSPPPGAYSPLHF,TGTGCCAGCAGCCCTCCACCGGGGGCGTATTCACCCCTCCACTTT
.,TRBV5-1,TRBJ2-3,.,CASSPPGRPSTDTQYF,TGCGCCAGCAGCCCTCCCGGCAGGCCTAGCACAGATACGCAGTATTTT
.,TRBV9,TRBJ2-3,.,CASTRTWVADTQYF,TGTGCCAGCACCAGGACGTGGGTGGCGGATACGCAGTATTTT
.,TRBV18,TRBJ1-1,.,CASSSRGDTEAFF,TGTGCCAGCTCAAGCAGAGGGGACACTGAAGCTTTCTTT
.,TRBV4-2,TRBJ2-3,.,CASSLPQPHRTDTQYF,TGTGCCAGCAGCCTCCCCCAGCCCCATCGCACAGATACGCAGTATTTT
.,TRBV2,TRBJ2-4,TRBD1,CARTAPGQGADIQYF,TGTGCCAGAACCGCTCCGGGACAGGGGGCTGACATTCAGTACTTC
.,TRBV18,TRBJ1-4,TRBD1,CASSVGTGDEKLFF,TGTGCCAGCTCAGTAGGGACAGGGGATGAAAAACTGTTTTTT
.,TRBV27,TRBJ2-4,.,CASSFVRAYRGGKNIQYF,TGTGCCAGCAGTTTTGTCAGGGCCTATCGGGGTGGCAAAAACATTCAGTACTTC
once,TRBV5-1,TRBJ2-3,TRBD1,CASKLQGADTQYF,TGCGCCAGCAAACTACAGGGGGCAGATACGCAGTATTTT
.,TRBV6-2/TRBV6-3,TRBJ2-1,.,CASSWTRLKQFF,TGTGCCAGCAGCTGGACTCGCCTAAAGCAGTTCTTC
.,TRBV9,TRBJ1-3,.,CASSVGLVGTIYF,TGTGCCAGCAGCGTAGGGCTAGTAGGCACCATATATTTT
.,TRBV7-2,TRBJ2-3,TRBD1,CASSPRLHRGDTQYF,TGTGCCAGCAGCCCGCGCCTCCACAGGGGAGATACGCAGTATTTT
few,TRBV19,TRBJ2-7,.,CASSIDVAYEQYF,TGTGCCAGTAGTATTGACGTTGCCTACGAGCAGTACTTC
.,TRBV5-4,TRBJ2-2,.,CASSLGGSGELFF,TGTGCCAGCAGCTTGGGGGGCAGCGGGGAGCTGTTTTTT
.,TRBV6-2/TRBV6-3,TRBJ2-2,TRBD2,CASSYAGGLQTGELFF,TGTGCCAGCAGTTATGCGGGGGGCCTTCAAACCGGGGAGCTGTTTTTT
.,TRBV5-4,TRBJ2-5,TRBD2,CASSTSGGAGETQYF,TGTGCCAGCAGCACCAGCGGGGGGGCCGGCGAGACCCAGTACTTC
.,TRBV15,TRBJ1-2,.,CATSRDRGGYTF,TGTGCCACCAGCAGAGATCGCGGTGGCTACACCTTC
.,TRBV12-5,TRBJ2-2,TRBD1,CASGLIFGQGVRTGELFF,TGTGCTAGTGGTTTGATATTCGGACAGGGGGTACGGACCGGGGAGCTGTTTTTT
once,TRBV28,TRBJ1-1,TRBD1,CASSSDRGHSDTEAFF,TGTGCCAGCAGTTCCGACAGGGGGCATTCGGACACTGAAGCTTTCTTT
.,TRBV20-1,TRBJ1-2,TRBD1,CSASYRGYYGYTF,TGCAGTGCTAGTTACAGGGGTTACTATGGCTACACCTTC
.,TRBV9,TRBJ2-1,TRBD2,CASSAPGLAAYNEQFF,TGTGCCAGCAGCGCCCCCGGACTAGCGGCCTACAATGAGCAGTTCTTC
.,TRBV7-8,TRBJ1-2,TRBD1,CASSFTGDGYTF,TGTGCCAGCAGCTTTACAGGGGATGGCTACACCTTC
.,TRBV9,TRBJ2-3,.,CASSSSVNVPDTQYF,TGTGCCAGCTCTAGCTCGGTCAATGTCCCAGATACGCAGTATTTT
.,TRBV30,TRBJ1-2,.,CAWSVRSRAWGYTF,TGTGCCTGGAGTGTACGTTCCCGGGCGTGGGGCTACACCTTC
.,TRBV7-9,TRBJ1-2,.,CASTPGGGYTF,TGTGCCAGCACCCCGGGGGGGGGCTACACCTTC
.,TRBV6-5,TRBJ2-5,.,CASSYGNRQETQYF,TGTGCCAGCAGTTACGGGAACAGGCAAGAGACCCAGTACTTC
.,TRBV6-5,TRBJ1-2,.,CASLQVHNYGYTF,TGTGCCAGCCTCCAGGTCCATAACTATGGCTACACCTTC
.,TRBV7-2,TRBJ2-5,.,CASSPGWRLGTQYF,TGTGCCAGCAGCCCGGGCTGGAGATTGGGGACCCAGTACTTC
.,TRBV30,TRBJ1-2,TRBD1,CAWTRDRGLGWTAANYGYTF,TGTGCCTGGACCAGGGACAGGGGTTTGGGCTGGACCGCGGCTAACTATGGCTACACCTTC
.,TRBV27,TRBJ1-6,.,CASSRFLPNSPLHF,TGTGCCAGCAGTCGTTTTCTGCCAAATTCACCCCTCCACTTT